This entry lists 27 T cell receptor beta chains sequenced from one sample in a study of cytomegalovirus exposure and HLA in healthy donors. Primers included in the PCR were 60 Vbeta and 13 Jbeta primers. Only in-frame clones appear in the TCRdb table, and some are missing; sequencing was by immunoSEQ multiplex PCR. The sample includes about 160,000 clones, 65% to 90% of them seen just once. The sequencing input was PBMCs. These receptor sequences come from a human donor in good health.

Here the CDR3 reads CASSLAPSSGGSYEQYF. CDR3 nucleotides: TGTGCCAGCAGCTTAGCGCCGTCTAGCGGGGGGTCCTACGAGCAGTACTTC. This chain joins TRBV11-1 and TRBJ2-7; 11 bases map to TRBD2. The CDR3 runs to 17 residues. The junction had 5 bases not matched to a gene; V was cut back by 0 bases and J by 1 base. Germline assignment: CDR1 SGHAT and CDR2 FQDESV (reference sequence).

In this sample, this clone turned up once. The chain uses TRBV5-1 and TRBJ1-2, with D uncertain. The CDR3 is made up of 15 amino acids. Germline-derived CDR1 and CDR2 are SGHRS and YFSETQ. V gave up 9 bases and J gave up 1 base, with 19 bases separating them. The CDR3 sequence is CATGKGTDHNYGYTF. As DNA, the CDR3 is TGCGCCACCGGGAAAGGCACAGACCATAACTATGGCTACACCTTC. The full variable domain, its missing parts supplied by reference TRBV5-1 and TRBJ1-2, is KAGVTQTPRYLIKTRGQQVTLSCSPISGHRSVSWYQQTPGQGLQFLFEYFSETQRNKGNFPGRFSGRQFSNSRSEMNVSTLELGDSALYLCATGKGTDHNYGYTFGSGTRLTVV.

The chain couples TRBV6-5 to TRBJ1-6, with 10 nucleotides matching TRBD1. The V gene's germline CDR1 is MNHEY and CDR2 SVGAGI. The V and J ends lost 4 bases and 10 bases, in that order; junction bases with no gene match: 7. The CDR3 is 15 amino acids. CDR3 coding DNA: TGTGCCAGCAGTTCCTCGGACAGGGGGAACTCACCCCTCCACTTT. It specifies CASSSSDRGNSPLHF.

The chain has TRBV19 and TRBJ2-7, with TRBD2 matching 13 bases. Germline-derived CDR1 and CDR2 are LNHDA and SQIVND (reference sequence). Trimming at V came to 5 bases and at J to 4 bases, leaving 8 bases not matched to a gene. CDR3 size: 16 residues. As DNA, the CDR3 is TGTGCCAGTAGTGCAATAACGGGACTAGCGGGGTACGAGCAGTACTTC. It specifies CASSAITGLAGYEQYF.

Regarding this clone: Relative to the germline gene, one junction end is altered; a read error may explain this. In nucleotides, the CDR3 is TGTACCAGCAGCCAACGACAGGGTAACGCTGAAGCTTTCTTT. Residues: CTSSQRQGNAEAFF. The chain combines TRBV6-5 with TRBJ1-1, with 7 bases identical to TRBD1. Germline loops: CDR1 MNHEY, CDR2 SVGAGI. The CDR3 loop spans 14 amino acids.

About this clone itself: A junction end diverges from the germline sequence, so it may reflect a read error. The gene calls are TRBV9 and TRBJ1-2; TRBD1 agrees at 11 bases. This CDR3 contains 13 residues. The germline gives CDR1 SGDLS, CDR2 YYNGEE. CDR3 in amino acids: CASSVGTGGGYTF. CDR3 nucleotides: TGTGCCAGCAGCGTCGGGACAGGGGGTGGCTACACCTTT.

The genes are TRBV7-2 and TRBJ1-6, with a possible D match to TRBD1 (6 bases). The CDR3 loop spans 15 amino acids. Germline V gives CDR1 SGHTA, CDR2 FQGNSA. V was cut by 5 bases and J by 7 bases, with 15 bases left in between. CDR3 protein: CASSASGGRNSPLHF. The CDR3 DNA follows: TGTGCCAGCAGCGCAAGCGGGGGGCGGAATTCACCCCTCCACTTT.

The chain links TRBV6-5 to TRBJ1-2; D gene ambiguous. V shed 0 bases and J shed 8 bases, with 13 bases lying between them. In germline, CDR1 is MNHEY, CDR2 SVGAGI. The CDR3 consists of 14 residues. The CDR3 loop reads CASSYSPGLFGYTF. Here the CDR3 DNA reads TGTGCCAGCAGTTACTCGCCCGGGTTGTTCGGCTACACCTTC.

The chain uses TRBV5-1 and TRBJ1-1, with 8 bases lining up with TRBD1. The CDR3 runs to 15 residues. The V segment lost 1 base and the J segment 4 bases; nucleotides outside the gene matches: 6. The V gene's germline CDR1 is SGHRS and CDR2 YFSETQ. The CDR3 loop is CASSLYNRGATEAFF. The CDR3 bases are TGCGCCAGCAGCTTGTACAACAGGGGGGCCACTGAAGCTTTCTTT.

V usage is TRBV6-1 and J usage is TRBJ1-2, with D possibly TRBD1 on 5 matching bases. V lost 1 base and J lost 6, with 18 bases in between. CDR3 length equals 16 residues. CDR1 MNHNS and CDR2 SASEGT come from the germline V gene. CDR3: CASSEVVTALHHGYTF. CDR3 nucleotides: TGTGCCAGCAGTGAAGTAGTGACAGCATTACATCATGGCTACACCTTC.

This chain uses TRBV6-7 with TRBJ2-7, with D possibly TRBD1 on 5 matching bases. TRBV6-7 belongs to the ORF category, with a function that is uncertain. V was pared by 0 bases and J by 2 bases, with 20 bases between. The CDR3 runs to 18 residues. The CDR3 DNA sequence: TGTGCCAGCAGTTACTCGAGCCCGCGACAGAAAAATACCTACGAGCAGTACTTC. This sequence encodes CASSYSSPRQKNTYEQYF.

The chain carries TRBV5-6 and TRBJ2-3; 7 positions match TRBD2. Germline CDR1 reads SGHDT; CDR2 reads YYEEEE. Trimming removed 4 bases from V and 14 bases from J; junction bases left unmatched: 10. The CDR3 length is 12 residues. CDR3: CASSQGTTTSYF. DNA for the CDR3: TGTGCCAGCAGCCAAGGGACTACTACTTCGTATTTT.

The rearrangement links TRBV19 to TRBJ1-1; D is ambiguous. Germline lookup yields CDR1 LNHDA and CDR2 SQIVND (reference sequence). CDR3 length: 14 amino acids. V shed 3 bases and J shed 4 bases, with 12 bases lying between them. The CDR3 DNA is TGTGCCAGTAGTATGAGGGAGGCGGCCACTGAAGCTTTCTTT. Translation gives CASSMREAATEAFF.

This clone showed up just a few times. The chain employs TRBV4-3 and TRBJ2-5; a possible D gene is TRBD2 (7 bases). Between the trimmed V and J ends, which lost 0 bases and 5 bases, there was a span of 13 bases. CDR3 length: 15 residues. CDR1 LGHNA and CDR2 YSLEER come from the germline V gene. CDR3 in DNA: TGCGCCAGCAGCCAAGATGCGGGGGCGGGGGAGACCCAGTACTTC. Translation gives CASSQDAGAGETQYF.

The chain links TRBV18 to TRBJ1-2; 7 nucleotides agree with TRBD1. Unmatched junction bases numbered 3, after V lost 2 bases and J lost 0 bases. The CDR3 loop spans 15 amino acids. Germline loops: CDR1 KGHSH, CDR2 LQKENI. This CDR3 reads CASSPSGTANYGYTF. The CDR3 coding sequence is TGTGCCAGCTCACCATCCGGGACAGCTAACTATGGCTACACCTTC.

The rearrangement links TRBV5-1 to TRBJ2-5; 8 bases are shared with TRBD2. Per the germline V gene, CDR1 is SGHRS and CDR2 is YFSETQ. The CDR3 has 15 amino acids. V dropped 0 bases and J dropped 1; count of bases not matched to a gene: 2. For the CDR3, the DNA is TGCGCCAGCAGCTTGGCCAGCGGGAGCCAAGAGACCCAGTACTTC. This translates into CASSLASGSQETQYF. The full variable domain, rest sourced from reference TRBV5-1 and TRBJ2-5, is KAGVTQTPRYLIKTRGQQVTLSCSPISGHRSVSWYQQTPGQGLQFLFEYFSETQRNKGNFPGRFSGRQFSNSRSEMNVSTLELGDSALYLCASSLASGSQETQYFGPGTRLLVL.

This chain uses TRBV4-2 with TRBJ1-6; D gene ambiguous. Trimming removed 0 bases from V and 6 bases from J, with 9 bases in between. CDR3 length: 15 amino acids. Germline loops: CDR1 LGHNA, CDR2 YNFKEQ. In DNA form, the CDR3 reads TGTGCCAGCAGCCAAGATAACCGGTTTAATTCACCCCTCCACTTT. This codes for CASSQDNRFNSPLHF.

The chain has TRBV19 and TRBJ2-2; tentative D call: TRBD2 (5 bases). Germline V CDR1 and CDR2: LNHDA, SQIVND (reference sequence). V lost 5 bases and J 1 base, leaving 11 bases between the germline ends. The CDR3 has 15 residues. The CDR3 nucleotides are TGTGCCAGTAGTCCAACACGGGGGAACACCGGGGAGCTGTTTTTT. Translating gives CASSPTRGNTGELFF.

V gene TRBV27 combines with J gene TRBJ2-7, with TRBD1 matching 7 bases. The CDR3 has 13 amino acids. CDR1 is MNHEY, CDR2 SMNVEV, per germline (reference sequence). J gave up 3 bases and V 8 bases, and 7 bases lay outside the gene matches. The CDR3 DNA reads TGTGCCAGCCTCATAGACAGGGTCTACGAGCAGTACTTC. This gives the protein CASLIDRVYEQYF.

A few counts support this clone. This chain connects TRBV4-1 to TRBJ2-7; 7 positions agree with TRBD1. Germline CDR1 and CDR2: MGHRA and YSYEKL. This CDR3 region has 14 residues. V was clipped by 3 bases and J by 4 bases; unmatched bases: 6. The CDR3 coding sequence is TGCGCCAGCAGCCAGGATGACAGGGCGTACGAGCAGTACTTC. Its protein product is CASSQDDRAYEQYF.

The chain uses TRBV7-2 and TRBJ2-3, with 8 nucleotides matching TRBD2. This CDR3 is 15 amino acids long. Germline CDR1 is SGHTA and CDR2 is FQGNSA. The junction had 8 bases not matched to a gene; V was cut back by 5 bases and J by 4 bases. CDR3 protein: CASSRRLARADTQYF. In DNA, the CDR3 is TGTGCCAGCAGCCGACGACTAGCGAGGGCAGATACGCAGTATTTT.

The chain joins TRBV6-1 to TRBJ2-7; TRBD1 agrees at 8 bases. CDR3 length equals 14 residues. Germline-derived CDR1 and CDR2 are MNHNS and SASEGT. Trimming took 2 bases from V and 4 from J; bases not matched to a gene: 4. The CDR3 sequence: CASSEQGATYEQYF. The CDR3, as DNA: TGTGCCAGCAGTGAACAGGGGGCTACTTACGAGCAGTACTTC.

The chain couples TRBV6-1 to TRBJ1-6; TRBD1 matches 7 bases. Germline assignment: CDR1 MNHNS and CDR2 SASEGT. Trimming at V came to 9 bases and at J to 8 bases, leaving 10 bases not matched to a gene. CDR3 length: 14 residues. The CDR3 bases are TGTGCCAGTGGTAGGGGGCTGGGGGATTCACCCCTCCACTTT. Translated, it gives CASGRGLGDSPLHF.

This chain uses TRBV29-1 with TRBJ2-1, with 7 positions matching TRBD1. V gave up 7 bases and J gave up 3 bases; unmatched junction bases: 6. This CDR3 has 13 residues. Germline-derived CDR1 and CDR2 are SQVTM and ANQGSEA. In DNA form, the CDR3 reads TGCAGCGGAATCGGGACAGTCTACAATGAGCAGTTCTTC. Translating it yields CSGIGTVYNEQFF.

V is TRBV5-6 and J is TRBJ1-4; D gene ambiguous. V lost 6 bases to trimming and J lost 8 bases, with 14 bases between them. Germline loops: CDR1 SGHDT, CDR2 YYEEEE. This CDR3 region has 13 residues. The CDR3 DNA follows: TGTGCCAGCACCTTCGGTGGGAGGGAAAAACTGTTTTTT. It translates to CASTFGGREKLFF.

The chain's CDR3 is CASSWGETGGEQYF. The CDR3 coding sequence is TGCGCCAGCAGCTGGGGGGAGACAGGGGGCGAGCAGTACTTC. This chain uses TRBV5-1 with TRBJ2-7, with 9 bases aligning to TRBD1. This CDR3 comprises 14 residues. Germline CDR1 SGHRS, CDR2 YFSETQ. The V gene end was trimmed by 3 bases and the J gene end by 6 bases; junction bases not matched to a gene: 7.

V gene TRBV5-6 combines with J gene TRBJ1-5, with TRBD1 matching over 9 bases. CDR1 SGHDT and CDR2 YYEEEE come from the germline V gene. There are 17 residues in the CDR3. Trimming cost V 2 bases and J 6 bases; bases outside gene matches: 12. CDR3 sequence: CASSLTRNRGRIQPQHF. CDR3 nucleotides: TGTGCCAGCAGCTTAACCCGAAACAGGGGGCGCATTCAGCCCCAGCATTTT.